A selection of T cell receptor beta chains follows, all from one sample in a study of human T cells and chemical hapten exposure. TCRdb re-called the RACE reads through MiXCR, storing one row per CDR3 protein. The table lists about 95,000 distinct CDR3 sequences, 10% to 12% of them singletons. The sample here was whole blood, taken in connection with sensitization to the hapten diphenylcyclopropenone (DPC). The origin of the receptors is a middle-aged woman with alopecia areata. Some clones in this sample may be carry-over from other donors' samples. CDR3s include the opening cysteine and the closing phenylalanine or tryptophan. D genes are given only for firm matches. Clone sizes are given selectively: once, few, many, or a class where the clone is expanded.

CDR3 length: 12
J gene: TRBJ2-2
clone size: .
V gene: TRBV29-1
D gene: .
CDR3 DNA: TGCAGCGTTGCAACAGGACCCGGGGAGCTGTTTTTT
CDR3 protein: CSVATGPGELFF

CDR3 length: 14
J gene: TRBJ1-2
clone size: .
V gene: TRBV5-4
D gene: TRBD1
CDR3 DNA: TGTGCCAGCAGCTACGGACAGGGGGCGGCTGGCTACACCTTC
CDR3 protein: CASSYGQGAAGYTF

CDR3 length: 16
J gene: TRBJ1-4
clone size: few
V gene: TRBV5-4
D gene: .
CDR3 DNA: TGTGCCAGCAGCTTGTATGGGGGGGTCACTAATGAAAAACTGTTTTTT
CDR3 protein: CASSLYGGVTNEKLFF

CDR3 length: 17
J gene: TRBJ2-7
clone size: few
V gene: TRBV7-9
D gene: .
CDR3 DNA: TGTGCCAGCAGCTCTCACCTCGGGCAGCAAGACCCCTACGAGCAGTACTTC
CDR3 protein: CASSSHLGQQDPYEQYF

CDR3 length: 15
J gene: TRBJ1-1
clone size: many
V gene: TRBV5-8
D gene: .
CDR3 DNA: TGTGCCAGCATCCCGCCCCTCCTCGGGAACACTGAAGCTTTCTTT
CDR3 protein: CASIPPLLGNTEAFF

CDR3 length: 13
J gene: TRBJ2-3
clone size: .
V gene: TRBV6-2/TRBV6-3
D gene: .
CDR3 DNA: TGTGCCAGCAGTCTGACAGGCAAGGATACGCAGTATTTT
CDR3 protein: CASSLTGKDTQYF

CDR3 length: 13
J gene: TRBJ2-5
clone size: few
V gene: TRBV12-3/TRBV12-4
D gene: .
CDR3 DNA: TGTGCCAGCAGTTTATTAGAGGGAGAGACCCAGTACTTC
CDR3 protein: CASSLLEGETQYF

CDR3 length: 15
J gene: TRBJ1-3
clone size: many
V gene: TRBV5-4
D gene: TRBD1
CDR3 DNA: TGTGCCAGCAGCTTGGCCGGGACAGGTGGAAACACCATATATTTT
CDR3 protein: CASSLAGTGGNTIYF

CDR3 length: 16
J gene: TRBJ2-3
clone size: medium-sized
V gene: TRBV6-4
D gene: TRBD2
CDR3 DNA: TGTGCCAGCAGTTTAACTAGCGGGGGTAACACAGATACGCAGTATTTT
CDR3 protein: CASSLTSGGNTDTQYF

CDR3 length: 14
J gene: TRBJ2-7
clone size: .
V gene: TRBV7-2
D gene: TRBD2
CDR3 DNA: TGTGCCAGCAGCACGGGAGGAACCTCCTACGAGCAGTACTTC
CDR3 protein: CASSTGGTSYEQYF

CDR3 length: 14
J gene: TRBJ1-6
clone size: .
V gene: TRBV5-5
D gene: .
CDR3 DNA: TGTGCCAGCAGGTCAGACAGAAACAATTCACCCCTCCACTTT
CDR3 protein: CASRSDRNNSPLHF

CDR3 length: 13
J gene: TRBJ1-1
clone size: few
V gene: TRBV7-6
D gene: .
CDR3 DNA: TGTGCCAGCAGCTTAGGGGAGAACACTGAAGTTTTCTTT
CDR3 protein: CASSLGENTEVFF

CDR3 length: 14
J gene: TRBJ1-2
clone size: .
V gene: TRBV7-9
D gene: .
CDR3 DNA: TGTGCCAGCAGCCACCCATCCGTAGGCTATGGCTACACCTTC
CDR3 protein: CASSHPSVGYGYTF

CDR3 length: 14
J gene: TRBJ2-1
clone size: .
V gene: TRBV5-6
D gene: .
CDR3 DNA: TGTGCCAGCAGCCAAGGCCCAGGGGCGAATGAGCAGTTCTTC
CDR3 protein: CASSQGPGANEQFF

CDR3 length: 13
J gene: TRBJ1-1
clone size: few
V gene: TRBV20-1
D gene: .
CDR3 DNA: TGCAGTGCTAGAGTCATGGGGACCCAAGAAGCTTTCTTT
CDR3 protein: CSARVMGTQEAFF

CDR3 length: 15
J gene: TRBJ2-7
clone size: many
V gene: TRBV5-4
D gene: TRBD1
CDR3 DNA: TGTGCCAGCAGCTTGGAGGGGGCCCGTACCTACGAGCAGTACTTC
CDR3 protein: CASSLEGARTYEQYF

CDR3 length: 15
J gene: TRBJ1-1
clone size: .
V gene: TRBV6-6
D gene: .
CDR3 DNA: TGTGCCAGCAGTTACTTGGGCGGGAATAACGCTGAAGCTTTCTTT
CDR3 protein: CASSYLGGNNAEAFF

CDR3 length: 19
J gene: TRBJ2-3
clone size: .
V gene: TRBV27
D gene: TRBD2
CDR3 DNA: TGTGCCACTTTCTCGGGGCTAGCGGGGGTCCCGATTAGCACAGATACGCAGTATTTT
CDR3 protein: CATFSGLAGVPISTDTQYF

CDR3 length: 13
J gene: TRBJ2-3
clone size: .
V gene: TRBV9
D gene: .
CDR3 DNA: TGTGCCAGCAGCCTCGGCCCGGCGGATACGCAGTATTTT
CDR3 protein: CASSLGPADTQYF

CDR3 length: 12
J gene: TRBJ2-7
clone size: many
V gene: TRBV12-3/TRBV12-4
D gene: TRBD2
CDR3 DNA: TGTGCCAGCAGTAGCGGGAGCTACAAGCAGTACTTC
CDR3 protein: CASSSGSYKQYF

CDR3 length: 15
J gene: TRBJ2-5
clone size: few
V gene: TRBV7-9
D gene: TRBD1
CDR3 DNA: TGTGCCAGCAGCTTAGATGGGACAGCCCAAGAGACCCAGTACTTC
CDR3 protein: CASSLDGTAQETQYF

CDR3 length: 19
J gene: TRBJ2-1
clone size: .
V gene: TRBV13
D gene: TRBD2
CDR3 DNA: TGTGCCAGCAGCTTAGCTTCCTCCCCAGGTGCTAGCGGGAGACGGGAGCAGTTCTTC
CDR3 protein: CASSLASSPGASGRREQFF

CDR3 length: 15
J gene: TRBJ2-2
clone size: many
V gene: TRBV10-3
D gene: TRBD2
CDR3 DNA: TGTGCCACACAACTAGCGGGAGGTAACCCCGGGGAGCTGTTTTTT
CDR3 protein: CATQLAGGNPGELFF

CDR3 length: 14
J gene: TRBJ2-7
clone size: few
V gene: TRBV6-2/TRBV6-3
D gene: .
CDR3 DNA: TGTGCCAGCAGACGCCCGGGACTTTCCTACGAGCAGTACTTC
CDR3 protein: CASRRPGLSYEQYF

CDR3 length: 14
J gene: TRBJ2-7
clone size: .
V gene: TRBV5-1
D gene: .
CDR3 DNA: TGCGCCAGCAGCCCCTCGATTATATCCTACGAGCAGTACTTC
CDR3 protein: CASSPSIISYEQYF

CDR3 length: 15
J gene: TRBJ1-1
clone size: few
V gene: TRBV7-9
D gene: .
CDR3 DNA: TGTGCCAGCAGCTTAGCGCTCCAGAAGAACACTGAAGCTTTCTTT
CDR3 protein: CASSLALQKNTEAFF

CDR3 length: 15
J gene: TRBJ2-2
clone size: many
V gene: TRBV5-4
D gene: .
CDR3 DNA: TGTGCCAGCAGCCAGGGGGGCGGTTTCGCCGGGGAGCTGTTTTTT
CDR3 protein: CASSQGGGFAGELFF

CDR3 length: 16
J gene: TRBJ2-2
clone size: many
V gene: TRBV9
D gene: TRBD2
CDR3 DNA: TGTGCCAGCAGCCGACTAGCGGGAGGCCTCACCGGGGAGCTGTTTTTT
CDR3 protein: CASSRLAGGLTGELFF

CDR3 length: 14
J gene: TRBJ1-5
clone size: few
V gene: TRBV6-2/TRBV6-3
D gene: .
CDR3 DNA: TGTGCCATCGGGAACGGTGGCACCAATCAGCCCCAGCATTTT
CDR3 protein: CAIGNGGTNQPQHF

CDR3 length: 14
J gene: TRBJ1-2
clone size: few
V gene: TRBV3-1
D gene: .
CDR3 DNA: TGTGCCAGCAGCCAAATACCTACGGACTATGGCTACACCTTC
CDR3 protein: CASSQIPTDYGYTF

CDR3 length: 14
J gene: TRBJ1-1
clone size: .
V gene: TRBV28
D gene: .
CDR3 DNA: TGTGCCAGCAGTTTATTTGGGGGACGGGCTGAAGCTTTCTTT
CDR3 protein: CASSLFGGRAEAFF

CDR3 length: 18
J gene: TRBJ2-5
clone size: .
V gene: TRBV20-1
D gene: TRBD2
CDR3 DNA: TGCAGTGCTAGCCAACCGGGACTAGCGCTTAAAGGAAAAGAGACCCAGTACTTC
CDR3 protein: CSASQPGLALKGKETQYF

CDR3 length: 14
J gene: TRBJ2-7
clone size: few
V gene: TRBV6-2/TRBV6-3
D gene: .
CDR3 DNA: TGTGCCAGCAGTTACCTCCTCGAGCCCTACGAGCAGTACTTC
CDR3 protein: CASSYLLEPYEQYF

CDR3 length: 15
J gene: TRBJ2-2
clone size: few
V gene: TRBV28
D gene: TRBD2
CDR3 DNA: TGTGCCAGCGATTCTAGCGGGAGGGCCGGCGGGGAGCTGTTTTTT
CDR3 protein: CASDSSGRAGGELFF